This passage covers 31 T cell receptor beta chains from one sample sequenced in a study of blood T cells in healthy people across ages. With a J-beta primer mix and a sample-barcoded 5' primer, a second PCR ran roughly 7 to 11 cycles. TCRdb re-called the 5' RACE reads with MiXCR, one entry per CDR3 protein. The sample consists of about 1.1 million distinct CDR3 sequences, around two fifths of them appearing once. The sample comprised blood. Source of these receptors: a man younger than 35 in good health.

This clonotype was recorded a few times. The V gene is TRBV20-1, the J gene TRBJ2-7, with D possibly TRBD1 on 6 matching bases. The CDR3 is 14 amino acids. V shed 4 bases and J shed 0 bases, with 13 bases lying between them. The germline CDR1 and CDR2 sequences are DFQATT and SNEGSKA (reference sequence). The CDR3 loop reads CSATDSGRSYEQYF. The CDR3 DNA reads TGCAGTGCTACGGACAGCGGACGCTCCTACGAGCAGTACTTC.

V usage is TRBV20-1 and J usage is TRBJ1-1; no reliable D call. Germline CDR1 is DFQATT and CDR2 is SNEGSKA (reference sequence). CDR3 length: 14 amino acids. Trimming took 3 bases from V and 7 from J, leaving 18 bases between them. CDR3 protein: CSASRQLKQGEAFF. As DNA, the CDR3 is TGCAGTGCTAGTAGGCAGCTTAAACAAGGTGAAGCTTTCTTT.

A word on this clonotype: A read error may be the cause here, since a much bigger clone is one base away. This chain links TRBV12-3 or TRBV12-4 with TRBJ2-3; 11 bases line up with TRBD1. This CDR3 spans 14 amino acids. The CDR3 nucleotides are TGTGCCGGCAGTATCCGGGACAGGGGGGATACGCAGTATTTT. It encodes CAGSIRDRGDTQYF.

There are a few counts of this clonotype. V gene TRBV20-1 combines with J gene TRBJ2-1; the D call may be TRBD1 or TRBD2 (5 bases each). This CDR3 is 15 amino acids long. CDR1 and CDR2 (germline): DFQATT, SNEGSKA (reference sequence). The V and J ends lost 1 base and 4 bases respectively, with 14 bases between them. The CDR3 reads CSARAGQELYNEQFF. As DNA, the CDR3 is TGCAGTGCTAGAGCGGGGCAGGAGTTGTACAATGAGCAGTTCTTC.

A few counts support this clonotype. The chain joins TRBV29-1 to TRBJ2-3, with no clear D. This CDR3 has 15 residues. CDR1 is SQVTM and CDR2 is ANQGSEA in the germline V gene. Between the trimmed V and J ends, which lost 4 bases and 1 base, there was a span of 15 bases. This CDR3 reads CSVVANSRRTDTQYF. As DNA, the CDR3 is TGCAGCGTTGTTGCCAACAGCCGACGCACAGATACGCAGTATTTT.

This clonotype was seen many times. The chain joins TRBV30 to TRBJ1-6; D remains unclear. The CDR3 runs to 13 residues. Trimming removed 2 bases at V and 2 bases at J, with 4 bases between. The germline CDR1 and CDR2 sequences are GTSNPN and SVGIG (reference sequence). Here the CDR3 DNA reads TGTGCCTGGAGTCGTCCCTATAATTCACCCCTCCACTTT. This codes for CAWSRPYNSPLHF. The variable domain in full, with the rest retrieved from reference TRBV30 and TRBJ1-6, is SQTIHQWPATLVQPVGSPLSLECTVEGTSNPNLYWYRQAAGRGLQLLFYSVGIGQISSEVPQNLSASRPQDRQFILSSKKLLLSDSGFYLCAWSRPYNSPLHFGNGTRLTVT.

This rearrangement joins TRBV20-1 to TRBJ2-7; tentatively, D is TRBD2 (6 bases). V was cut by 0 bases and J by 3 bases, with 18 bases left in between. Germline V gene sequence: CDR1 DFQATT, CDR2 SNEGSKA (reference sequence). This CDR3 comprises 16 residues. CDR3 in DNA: TGCAGTGCTAGAGATATGGCCAGCGGGCTTGGCTACGAGCAGTACTTC. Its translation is CSARDMASGLGYEQYF.

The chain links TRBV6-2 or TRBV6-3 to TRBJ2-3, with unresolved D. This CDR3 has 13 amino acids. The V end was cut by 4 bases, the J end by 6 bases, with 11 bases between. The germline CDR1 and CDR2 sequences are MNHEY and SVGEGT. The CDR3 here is CASSFMALDTQYF. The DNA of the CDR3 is TGTGCCAGCAGTTTCATGGCCCTGGATACGCAGTATTTT.

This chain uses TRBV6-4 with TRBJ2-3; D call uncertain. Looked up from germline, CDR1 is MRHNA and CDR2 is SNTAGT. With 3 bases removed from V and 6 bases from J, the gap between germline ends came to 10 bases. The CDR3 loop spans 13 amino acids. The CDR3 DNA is TGTGCCAGCAGTGAGGTAGATCGGGATACGCAGTATTTT. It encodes CASSEVDRDTQYF.

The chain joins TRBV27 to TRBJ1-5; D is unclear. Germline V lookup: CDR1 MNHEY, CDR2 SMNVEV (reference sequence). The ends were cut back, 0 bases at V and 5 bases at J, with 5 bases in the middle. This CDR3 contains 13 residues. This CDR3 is CASSLSIYQPQHF. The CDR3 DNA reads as TGTGCCAGCAGTTTATCAATTTATCAGCCCCAGCATTTT.

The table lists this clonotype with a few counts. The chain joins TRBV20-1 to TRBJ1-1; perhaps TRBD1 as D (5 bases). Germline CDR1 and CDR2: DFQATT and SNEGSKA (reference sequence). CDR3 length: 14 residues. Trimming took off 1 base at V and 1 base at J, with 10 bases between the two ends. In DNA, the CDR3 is TGCAGTGCTAGAGCCGGACACCAGAACACTGAAGCTTTCTTT. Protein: CSARAGHQNTEAFF.

The CDR3 reads CASHTNTGELFF. DNA for the CDR3: TGTGCCAGCCACACGAACACCGGGGAGCTGTTTTTT. This sequence joins TRBV28 and TRBJ2-2; no reliable D call. With 8 bases removed from V and 0 bases from J, the gap between germline ends came to 4 bases. CDR3 size: 12 residues. Germline CDR1 MDHEN, CDR2 SYDVKM.

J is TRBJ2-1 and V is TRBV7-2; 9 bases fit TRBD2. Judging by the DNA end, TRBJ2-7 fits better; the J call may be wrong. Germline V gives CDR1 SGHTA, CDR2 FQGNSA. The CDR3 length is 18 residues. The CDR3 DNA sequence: TGTGCCAGCAGCTTAGCCCGAGTCGGCGGGGGGGCCTACAATGAGCAGTACTTC. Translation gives CASSLARVGGGAYNEQYF.

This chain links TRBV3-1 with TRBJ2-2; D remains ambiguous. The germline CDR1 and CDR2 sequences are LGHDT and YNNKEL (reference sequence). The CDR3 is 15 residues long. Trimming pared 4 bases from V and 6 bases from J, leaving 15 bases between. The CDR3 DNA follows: TGTGCCAGCAGCCCCGGACGAGGAAAGGCCGGGGAGCTGTTTTTT. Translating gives CASSPGRGKAGELFF.

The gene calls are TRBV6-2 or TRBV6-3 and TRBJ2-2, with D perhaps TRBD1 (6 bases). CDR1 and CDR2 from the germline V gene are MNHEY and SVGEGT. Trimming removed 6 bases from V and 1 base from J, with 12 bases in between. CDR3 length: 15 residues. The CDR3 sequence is CASRPTGGNTGELFF. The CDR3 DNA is TGTGCCAGCAGACCGACAGGAGGGAACACCGGGGAGCTGTTTTTT.

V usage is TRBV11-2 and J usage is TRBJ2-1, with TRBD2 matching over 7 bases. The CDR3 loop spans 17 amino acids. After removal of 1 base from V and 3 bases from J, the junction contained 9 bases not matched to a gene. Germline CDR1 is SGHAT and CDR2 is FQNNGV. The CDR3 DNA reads TGTGCCAGCAGCTTAGCAGCCGAGCGGGGCAGCTACAATGAGCAGTTCTTC. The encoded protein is CASSLAAERGSYNEQFF.

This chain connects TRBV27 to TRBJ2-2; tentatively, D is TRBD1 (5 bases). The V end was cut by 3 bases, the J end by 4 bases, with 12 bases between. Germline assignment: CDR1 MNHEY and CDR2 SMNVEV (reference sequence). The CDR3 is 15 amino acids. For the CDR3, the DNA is TGTGCCAGCAGTTTTGGCAGGGTGGGCACCGGGGAGCTGTTTTTT. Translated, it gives CASSFGRVGTGELFF.

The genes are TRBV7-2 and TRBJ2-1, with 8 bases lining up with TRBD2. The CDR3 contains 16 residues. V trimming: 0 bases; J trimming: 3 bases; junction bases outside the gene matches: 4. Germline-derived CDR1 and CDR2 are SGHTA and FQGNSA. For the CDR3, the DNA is TGTGCCAGCAGCTTAGCGGGCGGGGGGCGCTACAATGAGCAGTTCTTC. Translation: CASSLAGGGRYNEQFF.

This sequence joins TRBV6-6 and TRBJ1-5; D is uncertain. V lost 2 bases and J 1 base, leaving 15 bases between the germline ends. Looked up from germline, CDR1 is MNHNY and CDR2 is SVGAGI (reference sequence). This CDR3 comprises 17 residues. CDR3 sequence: CASSYGLPQRSNQPQHF. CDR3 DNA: TGTGCCAGCAGTTACGGGCTCCCACAACGCAGCAATCAGCCCCAGCATTTT.

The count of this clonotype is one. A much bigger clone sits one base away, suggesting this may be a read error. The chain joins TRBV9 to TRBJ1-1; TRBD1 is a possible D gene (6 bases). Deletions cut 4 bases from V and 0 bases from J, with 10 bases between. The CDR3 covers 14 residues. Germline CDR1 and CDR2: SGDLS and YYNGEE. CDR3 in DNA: TGTGCCAGCAGCATACAGGGTATGAACACTGAAGCTTTCTTT. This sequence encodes CASSIQGMNTEAFF.

This chain's CDR3 is CASSLPTGRNEQYF. In DNA form, the CDR3 reads TGTGCCAGCAGCTTACCGACAGGGAGGAATGAGCAGTACTTC. This chain joins TRBV6-6 and TRBJ2-7; possibly TRBD1 for D (7 bases). The CDR3 extends over 14 amino acids. Germline V gives CDR1 MNHNY, CDR2 SVGAGI (reference sequence). The ends were cut back, 6 bases at V and 7 bases at J, with 19 bases in the middle.

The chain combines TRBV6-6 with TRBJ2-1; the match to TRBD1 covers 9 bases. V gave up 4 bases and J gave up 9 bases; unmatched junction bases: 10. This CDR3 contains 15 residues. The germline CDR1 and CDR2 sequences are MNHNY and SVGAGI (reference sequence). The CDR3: CASSSSTGGFGEQFF. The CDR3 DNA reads TGTGCCAGCAGTTCCTCGACAGGGGGTTTTGGTGAGCAGTTCTTC.

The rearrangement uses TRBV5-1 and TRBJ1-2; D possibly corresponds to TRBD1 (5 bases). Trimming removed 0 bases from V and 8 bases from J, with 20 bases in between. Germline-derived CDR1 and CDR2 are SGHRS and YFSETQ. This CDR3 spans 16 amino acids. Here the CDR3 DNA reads TGCGCCAGCAGCTTGGGTCAGGGAGGAAGTCTTGAAGGCTACACCTTC. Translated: CASSLGQGGSLEGYTF.

DNA of the CDR3: TGCGCCAGCAGCCCAAGACTACAGGATCATCAGCCCCAGCATTTT. Protein sequence: CASSPRLQDHQPQHF. V and J are TRBV4-3 and TRBJ1-5; tentative D call: TRBD1 (5 bases). V was cut by 4 bases and J by 5 bases, with 15 bases left in between. CDR3 size: 15 residues. Germline CDR1 reads LGHNA; CDR2 reads YSLEER.

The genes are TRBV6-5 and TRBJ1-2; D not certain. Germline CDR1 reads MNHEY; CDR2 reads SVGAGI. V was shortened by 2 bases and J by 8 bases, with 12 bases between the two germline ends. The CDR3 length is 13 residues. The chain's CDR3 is CASSYGIQGGYTF. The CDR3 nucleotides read TGTGCCAGCAGTTACGGGATACAAGGAGGCTACACCTTC.

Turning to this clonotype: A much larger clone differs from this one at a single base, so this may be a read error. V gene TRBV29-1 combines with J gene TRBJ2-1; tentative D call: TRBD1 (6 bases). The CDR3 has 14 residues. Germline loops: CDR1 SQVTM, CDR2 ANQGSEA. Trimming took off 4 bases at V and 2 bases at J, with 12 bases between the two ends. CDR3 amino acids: CSVGGTQPYNEQFF. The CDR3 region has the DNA TGCAGCGTTGGGGGGACACAGCCCTACAATGAGCAGTTCTTC.

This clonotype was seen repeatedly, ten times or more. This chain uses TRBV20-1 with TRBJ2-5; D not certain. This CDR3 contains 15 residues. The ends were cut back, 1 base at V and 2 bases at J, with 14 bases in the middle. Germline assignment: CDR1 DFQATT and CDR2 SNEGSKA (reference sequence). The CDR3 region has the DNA TGCAGTGCTAGAGTCCCCAAAGACGTACAAGAGACCCAGTACTTC. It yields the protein CSARVPKDVQETQYF.

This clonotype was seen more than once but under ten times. CDR3 nucleotides: TGTGCCAGCAGTTCGCCAAACACAGATACGCAGTATTTT. Amino acid sequence: CASSSPNTDTQYF. The J gene is TRBJ2-3, the V gene TRBV27; D remains unclear. Trimming left V 4 bases short and J 2 bases short, with 7 bases between. The V gene's germline CDR1 is MNHEY and CDR2 SMNVEV (reference sequence). The CDR3 extends over 13 amino acids.

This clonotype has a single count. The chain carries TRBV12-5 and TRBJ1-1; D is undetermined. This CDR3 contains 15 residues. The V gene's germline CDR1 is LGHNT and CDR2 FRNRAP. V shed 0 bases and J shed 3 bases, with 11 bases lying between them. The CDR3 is CASGLVGQSDTEAFF. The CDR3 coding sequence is TGTGCTAGTGGTTTGGTCGGCCAGTCGGACACTGAAGCTTTCTTT.

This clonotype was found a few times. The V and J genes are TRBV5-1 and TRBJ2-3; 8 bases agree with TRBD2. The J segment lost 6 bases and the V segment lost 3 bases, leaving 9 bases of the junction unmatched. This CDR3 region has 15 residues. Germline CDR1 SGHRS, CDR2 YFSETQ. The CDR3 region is CASSSYSGNRDTQYF. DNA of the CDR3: TGCGCCAGCAGCTCCTATAGCGGGAATCGGGATACGCAGTATTTT.

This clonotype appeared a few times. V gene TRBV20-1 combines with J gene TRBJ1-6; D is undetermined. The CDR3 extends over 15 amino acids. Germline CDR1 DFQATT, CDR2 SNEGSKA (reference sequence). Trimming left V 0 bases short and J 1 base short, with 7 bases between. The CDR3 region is CSARDPGSYNSPLHF. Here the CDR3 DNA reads TGCAGTGCTAGAGATCCCGGGTCCTATAATTCACCCCTCCACTTT.